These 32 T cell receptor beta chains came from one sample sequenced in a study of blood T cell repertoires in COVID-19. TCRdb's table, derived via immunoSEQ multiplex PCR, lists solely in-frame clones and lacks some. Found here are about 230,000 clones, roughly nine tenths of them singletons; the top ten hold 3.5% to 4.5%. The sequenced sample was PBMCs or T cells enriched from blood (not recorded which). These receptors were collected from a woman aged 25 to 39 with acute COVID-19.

CDR3 in DNA: TGTGCCAGCAGTGCGGGTACGGGGCTAGCGGGGGACAATGAGCAGTTCTTC. Its protein product is CASSAGTGLAGDNEQFF. The chain carries TRBV6-4 and TRBJ2-1; TRBD2 aligns across 10 bases. The V gene's germline CDR1 is MRHNA and CDR2 SNTAGT. The CDR3 spans 17 residues. Germline trimming cut 4 bases from V and 5 bases from J; bases unmatched to any gene: 11.

CDR3 coding DNA: TGTGCCAGTAGTACGACAGGGGGCGGATTATCTGAAGCTTTCTTT. It codes for CASSTTGGGLSEAFF. V is TRBV19 and J is TRBJ1-1, with TRBD1 matching over 10 bases. The length of the CDR3 is 15 residues. V dropped 4 bases and J dropped 6; count of bases not matched to a gene: 8. The germline V gene has CDR1 LNHDA and CDR2 SQIVND (reference sequence).

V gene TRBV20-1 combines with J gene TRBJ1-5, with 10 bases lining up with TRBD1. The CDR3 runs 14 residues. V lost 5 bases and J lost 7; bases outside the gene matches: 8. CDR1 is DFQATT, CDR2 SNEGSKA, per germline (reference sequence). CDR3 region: CSAGGQGVGQPQHF. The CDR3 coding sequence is TGCAGTGCTGGTGGACAGGGGGTGGGACAGCCCCAGCATTTT.

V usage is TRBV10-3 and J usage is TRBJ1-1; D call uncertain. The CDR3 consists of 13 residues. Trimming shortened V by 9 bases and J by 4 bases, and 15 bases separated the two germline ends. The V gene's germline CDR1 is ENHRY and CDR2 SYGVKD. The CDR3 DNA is TGTGCCATGCGGGCCCCCCGGGGCACTGAAGCTTTCTTT. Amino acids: CAMRAPRGTEAFF.

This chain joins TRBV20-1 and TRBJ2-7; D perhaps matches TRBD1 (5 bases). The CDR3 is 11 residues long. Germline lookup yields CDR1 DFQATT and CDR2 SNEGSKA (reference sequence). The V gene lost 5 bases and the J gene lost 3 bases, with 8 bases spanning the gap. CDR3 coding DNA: TGCAGTGCTGTAGACAGCTACGAGCAGTACTTC. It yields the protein CSAVDSYEQYF.

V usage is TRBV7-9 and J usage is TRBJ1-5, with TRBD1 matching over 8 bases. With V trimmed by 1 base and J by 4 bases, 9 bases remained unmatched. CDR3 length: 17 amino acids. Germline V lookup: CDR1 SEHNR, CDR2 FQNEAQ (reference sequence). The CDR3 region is CASSLGFLTGDNQPQHF. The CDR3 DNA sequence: TGTGCCAGCAGCTTAGGGTTTTTGACAGGGGATAATCAGCCCCAGCATTTT.

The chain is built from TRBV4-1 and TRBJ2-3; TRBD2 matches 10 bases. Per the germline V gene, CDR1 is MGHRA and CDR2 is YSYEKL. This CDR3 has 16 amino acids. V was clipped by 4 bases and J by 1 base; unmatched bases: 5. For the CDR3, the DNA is TGCGCCAGCAGCCCAGCGGGGGGGCGGGGCACAGATACGCAGTATTTT. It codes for CASSPAGGRGTDTQYF.

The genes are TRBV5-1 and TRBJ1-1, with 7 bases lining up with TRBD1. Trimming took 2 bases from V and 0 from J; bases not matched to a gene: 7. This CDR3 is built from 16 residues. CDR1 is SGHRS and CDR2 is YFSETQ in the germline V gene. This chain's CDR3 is CASSFQGTDMNTEAFF. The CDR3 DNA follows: TGCGCCAGCAGCTTCCAAGGGACAGATATGAACACTGAAGCTTTCTTT.

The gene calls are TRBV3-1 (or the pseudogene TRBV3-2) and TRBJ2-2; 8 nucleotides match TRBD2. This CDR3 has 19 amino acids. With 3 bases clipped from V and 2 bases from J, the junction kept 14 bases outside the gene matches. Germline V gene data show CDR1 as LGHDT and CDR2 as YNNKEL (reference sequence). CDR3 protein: CASSHPSWGTRKNTGELFF. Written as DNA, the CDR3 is TGTGCCAGCAGCCACCCCAGTTGGGGGACTAGGAAAAACACCGGGGAGCTGTTTTTT.

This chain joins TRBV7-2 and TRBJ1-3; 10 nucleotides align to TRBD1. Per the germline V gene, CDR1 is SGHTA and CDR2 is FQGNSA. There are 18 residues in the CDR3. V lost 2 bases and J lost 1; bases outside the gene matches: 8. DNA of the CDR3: TGTGCCAGCAGCTTAACCGGGACAGGGGCTATTTCTGGAAACACCATATATTTT. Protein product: CASSLTGTGAISGNTIYF.

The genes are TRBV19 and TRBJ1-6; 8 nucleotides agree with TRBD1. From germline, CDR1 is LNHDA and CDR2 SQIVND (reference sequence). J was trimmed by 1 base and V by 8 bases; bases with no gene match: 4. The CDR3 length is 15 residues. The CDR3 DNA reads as TGTGCCAGTCAGGGGGCTGGTTCCTATAATTCACCCCTCCACTTT. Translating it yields CASQGAGSYNSPLHF.

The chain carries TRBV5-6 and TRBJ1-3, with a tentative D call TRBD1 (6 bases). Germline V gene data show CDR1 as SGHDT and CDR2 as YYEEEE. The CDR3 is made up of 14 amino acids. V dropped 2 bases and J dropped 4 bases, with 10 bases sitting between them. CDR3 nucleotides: TGTGCCAGCAGCTTCACAGGGATAGGAAACACCATATATTTT. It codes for CASSFTGIGNTIYF. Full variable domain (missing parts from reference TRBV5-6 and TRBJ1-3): DAGVTQSPTHLIKTRGQQVTLRCSPKSGHDTVSWYQQALGQGPQFIFQYYEEEERQRGNFPDRFSGHQFPNYSSELNVNALLLGDSALYLCASSFTGIGNTIYFGEGSWLTVV.

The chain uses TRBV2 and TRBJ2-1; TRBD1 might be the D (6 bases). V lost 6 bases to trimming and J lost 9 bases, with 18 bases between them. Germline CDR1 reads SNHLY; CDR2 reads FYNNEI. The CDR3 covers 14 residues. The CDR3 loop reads CASSDYGTSIEQFF. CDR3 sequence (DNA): TGTGCCAGCAGCGACTACGGGACAAGTATTGAGCAGTTCTTC.

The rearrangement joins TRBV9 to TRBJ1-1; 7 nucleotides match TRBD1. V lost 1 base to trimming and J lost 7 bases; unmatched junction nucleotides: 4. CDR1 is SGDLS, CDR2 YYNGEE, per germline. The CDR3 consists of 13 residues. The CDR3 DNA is TGTGCCAGCAGCGTAACCCAGGGGGGTGAAGCTTTCTTT. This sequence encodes CASSVTQGGEAFF.

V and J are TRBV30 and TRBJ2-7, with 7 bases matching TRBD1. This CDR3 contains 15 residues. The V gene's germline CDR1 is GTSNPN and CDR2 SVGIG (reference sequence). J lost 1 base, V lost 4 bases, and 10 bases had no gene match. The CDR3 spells CAWIPTGDGSYEQYF. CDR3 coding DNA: TGTGCCTGGATTCCAACAGGGGATGGATCCTACGAGCAGTACTTC.

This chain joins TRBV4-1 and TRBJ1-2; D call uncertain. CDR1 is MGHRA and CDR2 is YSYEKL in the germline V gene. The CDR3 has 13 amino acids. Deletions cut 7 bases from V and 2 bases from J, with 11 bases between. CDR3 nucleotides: TGCGCCAGCACGCAGGTCCTCAACTATGGCTACACCTTC. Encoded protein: CASTQVLNYGYTF.

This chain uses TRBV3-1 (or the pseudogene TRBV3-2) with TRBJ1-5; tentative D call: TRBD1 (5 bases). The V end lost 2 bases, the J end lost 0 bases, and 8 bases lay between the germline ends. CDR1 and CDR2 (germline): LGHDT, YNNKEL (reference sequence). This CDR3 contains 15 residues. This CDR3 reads CASSQRGISNQPQHF. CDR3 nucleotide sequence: TGTGCCAGCAGCCAAAGGGGAATTAGCAATCAGCCCCAGCATTTT.

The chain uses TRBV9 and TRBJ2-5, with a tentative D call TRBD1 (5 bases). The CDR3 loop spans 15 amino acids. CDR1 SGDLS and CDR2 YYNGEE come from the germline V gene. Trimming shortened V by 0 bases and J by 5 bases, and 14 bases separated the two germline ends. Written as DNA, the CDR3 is TGTGCCAGCAGCGTAGCGGCAGGGTCAGGGGAGACCCAGTACTTC. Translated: CASSVAAGSGETQYF.

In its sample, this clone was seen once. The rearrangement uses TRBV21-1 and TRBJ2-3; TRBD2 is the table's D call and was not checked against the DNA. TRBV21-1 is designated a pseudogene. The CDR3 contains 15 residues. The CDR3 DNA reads TGTGCCAGCAGCCGCGTGTTCGGGGGCACAGATACGCAGTATTTT. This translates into CASSRVFGGTDTQYF.

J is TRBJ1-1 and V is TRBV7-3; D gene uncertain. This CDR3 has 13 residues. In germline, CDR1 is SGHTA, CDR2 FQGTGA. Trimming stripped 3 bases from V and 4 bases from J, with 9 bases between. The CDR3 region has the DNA TGTGCCAGCAGCTTGAGTTGGAGCACTGAAGCTTTCTTT. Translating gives CASSLSWSTEAFF.

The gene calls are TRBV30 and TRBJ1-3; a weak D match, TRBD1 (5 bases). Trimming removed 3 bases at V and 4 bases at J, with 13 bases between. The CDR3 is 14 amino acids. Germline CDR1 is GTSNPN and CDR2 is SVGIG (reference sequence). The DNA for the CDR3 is TGTGCCTGGAGATCCCGACAGTTAGGAAACACCATATATTTT. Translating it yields CAWRSRQLGNTIYF.

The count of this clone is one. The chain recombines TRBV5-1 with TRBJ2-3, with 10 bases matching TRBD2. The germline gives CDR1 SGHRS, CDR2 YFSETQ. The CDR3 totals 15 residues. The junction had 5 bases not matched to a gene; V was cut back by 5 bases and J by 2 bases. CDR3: CASRFLAGATDTQYF. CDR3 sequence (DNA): TGCGCCAGCAGGTTTCTAGCGGGGGCCACAGATACGCAGTATTTT.

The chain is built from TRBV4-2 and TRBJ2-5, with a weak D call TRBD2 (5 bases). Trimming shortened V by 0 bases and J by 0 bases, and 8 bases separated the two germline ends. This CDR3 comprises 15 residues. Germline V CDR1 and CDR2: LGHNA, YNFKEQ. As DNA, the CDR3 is TGTGCCAGCAGCCAAGAAAGACTAAACCAAGAGACCCAGTACTTC. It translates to CASSQERLNQETQYF.

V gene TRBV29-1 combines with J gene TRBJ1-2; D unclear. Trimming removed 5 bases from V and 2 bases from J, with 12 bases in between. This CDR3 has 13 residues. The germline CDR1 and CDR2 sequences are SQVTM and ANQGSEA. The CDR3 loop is CSVLVNINYGYTF. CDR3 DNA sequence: TGCAGCGTTCTGGTTAACATAAACTATGGCTACACCTTC.

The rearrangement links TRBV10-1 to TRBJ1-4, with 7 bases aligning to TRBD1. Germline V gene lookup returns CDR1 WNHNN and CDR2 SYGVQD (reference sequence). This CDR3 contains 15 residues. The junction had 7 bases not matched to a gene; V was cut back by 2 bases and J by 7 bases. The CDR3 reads CASSEVHRGVEKLFF. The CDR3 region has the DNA TGCGCCAGCAGTGAGGTGCACAGGGGAGTTGAAAAACTGTTTTTT.

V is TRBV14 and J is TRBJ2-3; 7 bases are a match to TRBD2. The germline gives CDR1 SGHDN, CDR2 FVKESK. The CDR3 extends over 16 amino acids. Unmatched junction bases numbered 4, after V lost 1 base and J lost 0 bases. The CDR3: CASSQGELASTDTQYF. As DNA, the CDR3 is TGTGCCAGCAGCCAAGGAGAACTAGCGAGCACAGATACGCAGTATTTT.

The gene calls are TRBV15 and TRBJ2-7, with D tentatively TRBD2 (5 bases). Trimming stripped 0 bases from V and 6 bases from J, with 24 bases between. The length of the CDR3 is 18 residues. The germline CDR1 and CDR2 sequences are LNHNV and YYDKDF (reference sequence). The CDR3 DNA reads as TGTGCCACCAGCAGAGATAGTGTGCGGGCGGATTGGGTCCGCGAGCAGTACTTC. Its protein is CATSRDSVRADWVREQYF.

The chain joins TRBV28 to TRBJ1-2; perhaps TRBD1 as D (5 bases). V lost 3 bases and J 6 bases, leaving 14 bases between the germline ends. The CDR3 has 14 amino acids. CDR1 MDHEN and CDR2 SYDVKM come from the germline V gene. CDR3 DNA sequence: TGTGCCAGCAGTTTGGAACCCGGAGGGGATGGCTACACCTTC. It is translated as CASSLEPGGDGYTF.

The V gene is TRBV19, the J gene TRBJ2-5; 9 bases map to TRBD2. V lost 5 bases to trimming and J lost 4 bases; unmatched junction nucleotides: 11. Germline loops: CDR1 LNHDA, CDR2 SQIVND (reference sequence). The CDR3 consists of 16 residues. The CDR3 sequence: CASSASGSGGIETQYF. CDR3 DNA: TGTGCCAGTAGTGCCAGTGGAAGCGGGGGGATAGAGACCCAGTACTTC.

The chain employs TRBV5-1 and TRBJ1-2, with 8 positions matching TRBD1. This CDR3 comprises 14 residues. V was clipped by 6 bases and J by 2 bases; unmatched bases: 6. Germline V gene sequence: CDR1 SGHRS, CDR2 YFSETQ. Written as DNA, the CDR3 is TGCGCCAGCAACCCGACAGGGGAAAACTATGGCTACACCTTC. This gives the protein CASNPTGENYGYTF.

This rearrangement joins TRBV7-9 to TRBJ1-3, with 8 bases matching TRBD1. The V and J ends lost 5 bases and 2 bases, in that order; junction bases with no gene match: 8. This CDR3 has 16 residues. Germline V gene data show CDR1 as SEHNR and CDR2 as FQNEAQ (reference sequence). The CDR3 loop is CASSGRTGSAGNTIYF. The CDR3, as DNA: TGTGCCAGCAGCGGTAGGACAGGGTCAGCTGGAAACACCATATATTTT. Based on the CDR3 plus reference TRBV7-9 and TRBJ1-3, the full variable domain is DTGVSQNPRHKITKRGQNVTFRCDPISEHNRLYWYRQTLGQGPEFLTYFQNEAQLEKSRLLSDRFSAERPKGSFSTLEIQRTEQGDSAMYLCASSGRTGSAGNTIYFGEGSWLTVV.

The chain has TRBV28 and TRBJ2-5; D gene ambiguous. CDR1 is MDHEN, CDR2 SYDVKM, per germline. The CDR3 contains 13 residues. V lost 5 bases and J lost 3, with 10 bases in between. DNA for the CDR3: TGTGCCAGCAGTATAGAGGAAAAAGAGACCCAGTACTTC. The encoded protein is CASSIEEKETQYF.